This entry describes one T cell receptor (beta chain). The data were taken from a study of blood T cell repertoires in COVID-19. Overall study: The United States, Italy and Spain supplied acute and convalescent COVID-19 samples. T cells, B-cell-depleted T cells, or PBMCs supplied cDNA or gDNA.

Authors' methods: Amplified reference gene primers provided the basis for estimating nucleated cell counts. This table comes from immunoSEQ multiplex PCR, and its TCRdb copy is limited to in-frame clones, with some not included. The D gene and trimming were derived from the DNA, and the V and J assignments and clone size from that table. The sample contains 350,000 to 450,000 clones, 85% of which appear only once. Germline CDR1 is KGHSH and CDR2 is LQKENI. V lost 5 bases and J 7 bases, leaving 11 bases between the germline ends. The CDR3 extends over 12 amino acids. Source material: peripheral blood. The chain uses TRBV18 and TRBJ1-1; D might be TRBD1 (5 bases). This sequence was found in a woman between 18 and 30 years old with acute or convalescent COVID-19. CDR3 protein: CASSLGVREAFF. The CDR3 DNA follows: TGTGCCAGCTCATTAGGGGTCCGTGAAGCTTTCTTT.